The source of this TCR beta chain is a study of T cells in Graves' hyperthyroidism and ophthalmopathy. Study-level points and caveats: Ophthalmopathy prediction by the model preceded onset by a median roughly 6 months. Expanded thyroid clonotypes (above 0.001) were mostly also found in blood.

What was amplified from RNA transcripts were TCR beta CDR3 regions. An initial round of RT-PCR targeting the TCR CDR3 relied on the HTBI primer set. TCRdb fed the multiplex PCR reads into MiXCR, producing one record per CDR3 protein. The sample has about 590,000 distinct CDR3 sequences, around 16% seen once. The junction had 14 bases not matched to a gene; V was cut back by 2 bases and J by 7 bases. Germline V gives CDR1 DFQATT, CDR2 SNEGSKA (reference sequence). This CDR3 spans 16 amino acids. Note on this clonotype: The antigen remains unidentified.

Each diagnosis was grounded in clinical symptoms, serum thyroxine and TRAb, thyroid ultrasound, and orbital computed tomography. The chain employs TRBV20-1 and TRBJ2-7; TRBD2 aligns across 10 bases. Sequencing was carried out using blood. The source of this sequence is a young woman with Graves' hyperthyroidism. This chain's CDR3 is CSARSGGGPLGMEQYF. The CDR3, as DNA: TGCAGTGCTAGAAGCGGGGGGGGACCCCTGGGAATGGAGCAGTACTTC.